This is a list of T cell receptor beta chains from one sample in a study of regulatory T cells in long-lasting Graves disease. TCRdb analysed the multiplex PCR reads with MiXCR anew, one entry per CDR3 protein. The table lists fewer than 350,000 distinct CDR3 sequences, 15% to 20% of them singletons, with roughly 35% in the top ten. The sequencing here drew on peripheral blood mononuclear cells (PBMCs), taken at new diagnosis, from a patient treated with antithyroid drugs. These TCRs come from a female donor with Graves disease. The CDR3 runs from the conserved cysteine through the conserved F or W. A D gene is named only where the DNA matches it firmly. Only part of the rows carry a size: once, few, many, or a class if the clone is expanded.

v_call: TRBV6-2/TRBV6-3
clone_size: many
j_call: TRBJ2-3
cdr3_length: 16
d_call: -
cdr3_aa: CASSSSVAGRTDTQYF
cdr3_nt: TGTGCCAGCAGTTCGTCGGTGGCGGGCCGCACAGATACGCAGTATTTT

v_call: TRBV12-3/TRBV12-4
clone_size: many
j_call: TRBJ2-7
cdr3_length: 15
d_call: TRBD1
cdr3_aa: CASSVQGAALYEQYF
cdr3_nt: TGTGCCAGCAGTGTACAGGGGGCGGCCCTCTACGAGCAGTACTTC

v_call: TRBV11-3
clone_size: many
j_call: TRBJ2-1
cdr3_length: 15
d_call: TRBD1
cdr3_aa: CASSTVPGTGDEQFF
cdr3_nt: TGTGCCAGCAGCACCGTCCCCGGGACAGGGGATGAGCAGTTCTTC

v_call: TRBV28
clone_size: few
j_call: TRBJ1-2
cdr3_length: 15
d_call: TRBD1
cdr3_aa: CASSAQRTGAYGYTF
cdr3_nt: TGTGCCAGCAGTGCCCAACGGACAGGGGCCTATGGCTACACCTTC

v_call: TRBV6-5
clone_size: many
j_call: TRBJ1-6
cdr3_length: 16
d_call: -
cdr3_aa: CASSYSGASKNSPLHF
cdr3_nt: TGTGCCAGCAGTTACAGCGGGGCGAGTAAAAATTCACCCCTCCACTTT

v_call: TRBV10-3
clone_size: -
j_call: TRBJ2-7
cdr3_length: 16
d_call: TRBD1
cdr3_aa: CAISVFPGTGGDEQYF
cdr3_nt: TGTGCCATCAGTGTGTTCCCCGGGACAGGGGGCGACGAGCAGTACTTC

v_call: TRBV20-1
clone_size: -
j_call: TRBJ1-1
cdr3_length: 13
d_call: -
cdr3_aa: CSARAGGVTEAFF
cdr3_nt: TGCAGTGCTAGAGCGGGGGGCGTCACTGAAGCTTTCTTT

v_call: TRBV29-1
clone_size: few
j_call: TRBJ2-3
cdr3_length: 14
d_call: TRBD2
cdr3_aa: CSVGAGALTDTQYF
cdr3_nt: TGCAGCGTTGGGGCGGGAGCTCTCACAGATACGCAGTATTTT

v_call: TRBV20-1
clone_size: few
j_call: TRBJ2-1
cdr3_length: 14
d_call: TRBD2
cdr3_aa: CSASGLAEYNEQFF
cdr3_nt: TGCAGTGCTTCGGGACTAGCGGAATACAATGAGCAGTTCTTC

v_call: TRBV28
clone_size: many
j_call: TRBJ2-5
cdr3_length: 14
d_call: -
cdr3_aa: CASSYGSIRETQYF
cdr3_nt: TGTGCCAGCAGTTATGGATCAATTAGGGAGACCCAGTACTTC

v_call: TRBV28
clone_size: -
j_call: TRBJ1-5
cdr3_length: 15
d_call: -
cdr3_aa: CASSSAGTINQPQHF
cdr3_nt: TGTGCCAGCAGTTCCGCCGGGACTATTAATCAGCCCCAGCATTTT

v_call: TRBV29-1
clone_size: many
j_call: TRBJ2-1
cdr3_length: 12
d_call: -
cdr3_aa: CSVSSASNEQFF
cdr3_nt: TGCAGCGTTTCTAGCGCCTCTAATGAGCAGTTCTTC

v_call: TRBV19
clone_size: many
j_call: TRBJ2-4
cdr3_length: 17
d_call: TRBD1
cdr3_aa: CASTLSQGARSKNIQYF
cdr3_nt: TGTGCCAGTACCTTAAGCCAGGGGGCGCGGTCCAAAAACATTCAGTACTTC

v_call: TRBV6-5
clone_size: many
j_call: TRBJ2-5
cdr3_length: 15
d_call: -
cdr3_aa: CASSYSLAAQETQYF
cdr3_nt: TGTGCCAGCAGTTACTCGTTGGCAGCCCAAGAGACCCAGTACTTC

v_call: TRBV20-1
clone_size: many
j_call: TRBJ2-2
cdr3_length: 14
d_call: TRBD2
cdr3_aa: CSADSGRGSGELFF
cdr3_nt: TGCAGTGCCGATAGCGGGAGAGGCTCCGGGGAGCTGTTTTTT

v_call: TRBV7-6
clone_size: few
j_call: TRBJ2-1
cdr3_length: 12
d_call: -
cdr3_aa: CASSASGNEQFF
cdr3_nt: TGTGCCAGCAGCGCCTCAGGGAATGAGCAGTTCTTC

v_call: TRBV27
clone_size: many
j_call: TRBJ1-6
cdr3_length: 14
d_call: TRBD1
cdr3_aa: CASGRDRVGSPLHF
cdr3_nt: TGTGCCAGCGGCCGGGACAGGGTCGGCTCACCCCTCCACTTT

v_call: TRBV30
clone_size: many
j_call: TRBJ1-1
cdr3_length: 17
d_call: -
cdr3_aa: CAWSAVGRIRMNTEAFF
cdr3_nt: TGTGCCTGGAGTGCGGTCGGGCGGATAAGAATGAACACTGAAGCTTTCTTT

v_call: TRBV7-9
clone_size: many
j_call: TRBJ1-4
cdr3_length: 16
d_call: TRBD1
cdr3_aa: CASSPPPGQGAEKLFF
cdr3_nt: TGTGCCAGCAGCCCGCCGCCGGGACAGGGGGCTGAAAAACTGTTTTTT

v_call: TRBV27
clone_size: many
j_call: TRBJ2-4
cdr3_length: 12
d_call: TRBD2
cdr3_aa: CASSSAGGHEYF
cdr3_nt: TGTGCCAGCAGTTCGGCGGGAGGGCACGAGTACTTC

v_call: TRBV30
clone_size: -
j_call: TRBJ2-5
cdr3_length: 13
d_call: -
cdr3_aa: CAWSPRLAETQYF
cdr3_nt: TGTGCCTGGAGCCCCCGACTGGCAGAGACCCAGTACTTC

v_call: TRBV6-1
clone_size: few
j_call: TRBJ2-1
cdr3_length: 14
d_call: -
cdr3_aa: CASKLELTYNEQFF
cdr3_nt: TGTGCCAGCAAATTGGAACTAACCTACAATGAGCAGTTCTTC

v_call: TRBV20-1
clone_size: -
j_call: TRBJ2-6
cdr3_length: 14
d_call: -
cdr3_aa: CSATGNSGANVLTF
cdr3_nt: TGCAGTGCCACAGGGAATTCTGGGGCCAACGTCCTGACTTTC

v_call: TRBV27
clone_size: -
j_call: TRBJ2-4
cdr3_length: 16
d_call: -
cdr3_aa: CASSLSGLVAKNIQYF
cdr3_nt: TGTGCCAGCAGTTTATCAGGGTTGGTAGCCAAAAACATTCAGTACTTC

v_call: TRBV11-2
clone_size: many
j_call: TRBJ2-4
cdr3_length: 15
d_call: -
cdr3_aa: CASSLFGVAKNIQYF
cdr3_nt: TGTGCCAGCAGCTTATTCGGGGTAGCCAAAAACATTCAGTACTTC

v_call: TRBV3-1
clone_size: -
j_call: TRBJ2-7
cdr3_length: 13
d_call: -
cdr3_aa: CASSQGVGHEQYF
cdr3_nt: TGTGCCAGCAGCCAGGGAGTAGGACACGAGCAGTACTTC

v_call: TRBV9
clone_size: few
j_call: TRBJ2-2
cdr3_length: 17
d_call: -
cdr3_aa: CASSVDGALGGTGELFF
cdr3_nt: TGTGCCAGCAGCGTAGATGGCGCCCTCGGGGGAACCGGGGAGCTGTTTTTT

v_call: TRBV5-1
clone_size: many
j_call: TRBJ2-2
cdr3_length: 17
d_call: TRBD2
cdr3_aa: CASSQGLAGWTAGELFF
cdr3_nt: TGCGCCAGCAGTCAAGGACTAGCGGGATGGACCGCCGGGGAGCTGTTTTTT

v_call: TRBV12-3/TRBV12-4
clone_size: -
j_call: TRBJ2-1
cdr3_length: 16
d_call: TRBD2
cdr3_aa: CASSVTSGRAYNEQFF
cdr3_nt: TGTGCCAGCAGTGTGACTAGCGGGAGGGCCTACAATGAGCAGTTCTTC

v_call: TRBV5-1
clone_size: many
j_call: TRBJ2-1
cdr3_length: 14
d_call: TRBD1
cdr3_aa: CASSLVGQGAEQFF
cdr3_nt: TGCGCCAGCAGCTTGGTGGGACAGGGGGCTGAGCAGTTCTTC

v_call: TRBV28
clone_size: many
j_call: TRBJ1-1
cdr3_length: 11
d_call: -
cdr3_aa: CASSLPSEAFF
cdr3_nt: TGTGCCAGCAGTCTTCCCTCTGAAGCTTTCTTT

v_call: TRBV11-2
clone_size: medium-sized
j_call: TRBJ2-3
cdr3_length: 11
d_call: -
cdr3_aa: CASSLADTQYF
cdr3_nt: TGTGCCAGCAGCTTAGCAGATACGCAGTATTTT

v_call: TRBV19
clone_size: many
j_call: TRBJ1-1
cdr3_length: 13
d_call: -
cdr3_aa: CASTISQNTEAFF
cdr3_nt: TGTGCCAGTACCATTAGCCAGAACACTGAAGCTTTCTTT

v_call: TRBV27
clone_size: many
j_call: TRBJ2-7
cdr3_length: 13
d_call: -
cdr3_aa: CASSYAVGYEQYF
cdr3_nt: TGTGCCAGCAGTTATGCCGTAGGCTACGAGCAGTACTTC

v_call: TRBV7-3
clone_size: many
j_call: TRBJ2-1
cdr3_length: 15
d_call: TRBD2
cdr3_aa: CASSSTSATYNEQFF
cdr3_nt: TGTGCCAGCAGCTCTACTAGCGCAACCTACAATGAGCAGTTCTTC

v_call: TRBV27
clone_size: many
j_call: TRBJ1-6
cdr3_length: 13
d_call: TRBD1
cdr3_aa: CASSLDRGGPLHF
cdr3_nt: TGTGCCAGCAGTTTGGACAGGGGAGGACCCCTCCACTTT

v_call: TRBV11-2
clone_size: many
j_call: TRBJ1-1
cdr3_length: 14
d_call: -
cdr3_aa: CASSSQGGNTEAFF
cdr3_nt: TGTGCCAGCAGCAGCCAAGGGGGGAACACTGAAGCTTTCTTT

v_call: TRBV9
clone_size: many
j_call: TRBJ2-3
cdr3_length: 16
d_call: -
cdr3_aa: CASTLRRLKEKDTQYF
cdr3_nt: TGTGCCAGCACGCTTCGAAGACTAAAAGAGAAAGATACGCAGTATTTT

v_call: TRBV10-3
clone_size: many
j_call: TRBJ2-1
cdr3_length: 12
d_call: -
cdr3_aa: CASRLDHNEQFF
cdr3_nt: TGTGCCAGCCGACTAGACCACAATGAGCAGTTCTTC

v_call: TRBV9
clone_size: -
j_call: TRBJ1-1
cdr3_length: 13
d_call: TRBD1
cdr3_aa: CASSADRWSEAFF
cdr3_nt: TGTGCCAGCAGCGCGGACAGGTGGTCCGAAGCTTTCTTT

v_call: TRBV28
clone_size: many
j_call: TRBJ1-5
cdr3_length: 14
d_call: -
cdr3_aa: CASSLSGSNQPQHF
cdr3_nt: TGTGCCAGCAGTTTGTCCGGTAGCAATCAGCCCCAGCATTTT

v_call: TRBV28
clone_size: many
j_call: TRBJ1-6
cdr3_length: 15
d_call: -
cdr3_aa: CASTEEGPYNSPLHF
cdr3_nt: TGTGCCAGCACCGAGGAGGGCCCCTATAATTCACCCCTCCACTTT